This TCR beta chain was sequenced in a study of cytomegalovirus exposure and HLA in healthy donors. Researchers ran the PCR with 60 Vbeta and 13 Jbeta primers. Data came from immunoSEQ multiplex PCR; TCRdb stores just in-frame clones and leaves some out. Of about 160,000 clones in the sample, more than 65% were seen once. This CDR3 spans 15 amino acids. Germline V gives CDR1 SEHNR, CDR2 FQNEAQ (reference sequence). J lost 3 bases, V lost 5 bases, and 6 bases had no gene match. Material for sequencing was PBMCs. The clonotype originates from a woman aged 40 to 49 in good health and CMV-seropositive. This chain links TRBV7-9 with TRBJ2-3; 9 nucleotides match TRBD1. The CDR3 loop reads CASSPRQGGTDTQYF. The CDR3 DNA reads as TGTGCCAGCAGCCCCAGACAGGGGGGTACAGATACGCAGTATTTT.